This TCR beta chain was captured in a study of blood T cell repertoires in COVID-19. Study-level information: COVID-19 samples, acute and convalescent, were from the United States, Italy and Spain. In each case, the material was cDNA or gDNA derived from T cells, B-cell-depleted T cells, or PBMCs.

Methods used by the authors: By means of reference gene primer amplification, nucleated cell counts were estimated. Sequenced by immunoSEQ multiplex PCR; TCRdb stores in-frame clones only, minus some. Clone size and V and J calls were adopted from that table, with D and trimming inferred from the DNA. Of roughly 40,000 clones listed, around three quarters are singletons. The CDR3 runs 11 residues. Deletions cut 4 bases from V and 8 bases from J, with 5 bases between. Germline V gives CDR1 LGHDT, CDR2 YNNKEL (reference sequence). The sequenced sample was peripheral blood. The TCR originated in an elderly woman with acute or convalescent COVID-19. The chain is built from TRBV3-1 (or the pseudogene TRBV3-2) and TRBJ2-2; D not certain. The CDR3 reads CASSLVGELFF. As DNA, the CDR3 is TGTGCCAGCAGCCTCGTTGGGGAGCTGTTTTTT.